The following is a T cell receptor beta chain sequence with its context. This clonotype has a handful of counts. Its cognate antigen has yet to be identified. No base qualities exist here, and no much larger clone lies one base off it. The data originate from a study of blood T cells in healthy people across ages (dated by TCRdb to 2014 to 2015). Some background on the complete study: In model experiments, roughly one uniquely barcoded TCR beta cDNA molecule per two T cells was captured by template switching. Using deep sequencing normalized with unique cDNA molecular identifiers, the study measured how TCR beta repertoire diversity changes with age. Four age groups were formed from the donors: young (average roughly 15 years), middle-aged (around 39), aged (approximately 60) and long-lived (around 82). To avoid experimental bias, donors of different ages were randomly spread across the sequencing lanes. Two additional independent replicas of 1 million unique cDNA reads from the same blood draw were analyzed for two donors (one aged 18 to 30 and one aged 80 or older).

Library preparation employed 5' RACE. A second PCR of about 7 to 12 cycles was run with a J-beta primer mix and a sample-barcoded 5' primer. A unique molecular identifier was introduced onto each TCR beta cDNA molecule by a template-switch 5' adaptor carrying 12 random nucleotides. Each sample yielded at least 2.5 million CDR3-containing paired-end reads. First-strand cDNA synthesis was performed from all RNA using the Mint cDNA synthesis kit, with priming by a TRBC-specific oligonucleotide. Following uracil-DNA glycosylase treatment, all cDNA underwent a first 18-cycle PCR with the universal primers M1SS and BC2_uni_R. The paper's processing steps were these. For normalization, 1 million high-quality reads, each with a distinct molecular identifier, were randomly selected from each sample. Instead of being binned into consensus sequences, reads that shared molecular identifiers were thrown out. MiTCR, with a Q25 quality threshold and the strictest error-elimination algorithm, was used for CDR3 identification, clonotype clustering and error correction. A nonparametric unseen species model with Euler transformation was used to estimate a lower bound on total TCR beta diversity. TCRdb reran the public reads through fastp at Q25 and MiXCR, keeping productive beta chains. Rows with a matching CDR3 protein are joined into one entry that keeps the most common DNA and genes. The V and J calls here are based on TCRdb, not the publication. The sample includes around 1,900,000 distinct CDR3 sequences, with about two fifths observed a single time. The ten largest clones take up more than 20% of the sample.

Findings and caveats that apply to the study as a whole: Observed TCR beta diversity per million T cells fell roughly linearly with age, and a significant reduction was already apparent by age around 40. Estimates of total diversity from one million sequenced T cells were regarded as lower bounds and underestimates. Because the CMV infection status of the donors was unknown, age-related changes in expanded clonotypes may potentially have been confounded. Observed TCR beta diversity correlated strongly with the percentage of naive T cells measured by flow cytometry. The long-lived group showed more naive CD4+ T cells, fewer expanded clones and increased TCR diversity than the aged group, suggesting age selection. Conclusive comparison of naive and antigen-experienced compartments was prevented by the profiling of bulk unsorted PBMCs.

There are 19 amino acids in the CDR3, from cysteine to phenylalanine inclusive. Of the read, only the CDR3 DNA is kept; its 57 bases are in frame from base 1. Trimmed from V: 2 bases; trimmed from J: 4 bases; junction bases lacking a gene match: 19. The donors were roughly 40 Caucasian individuals from Russia, aged about 6 to 100 years, who were systemically healthy. Each donor gave 8 to 10 milliliters of peripheral blood, drawn into EDTA-treated Vacutainer tubes. Ficoll-Paque density-gradient centrifugation was used to isolate PBMCs, with at least 7 million per sample. Total RNA was extracted from PBMCs with Trizol reagent, with at least 5 micrograms obtained per sample. For every donor, an aliquot of PBMCs went through flow cytometry to measure the percentages of naive CD45RAhigh/CD27high T cells.

The sequence came from a human donor in good health. Sequenced material: blood. The chain is assembled from TRBV12-3 or TRBV12-4 and TRBJ2-7; TRBD2 matches 8 bases in the middle. The CDR3 region reads CASSLHLGKVAGYAYEQYF. The DNA sequence follows: TGTGCCAGCAGTTTACACCTGGGCAAGGTAGCGGGGTATGCATACGAGCAGTACTTC.